Sequencing of this TCR beta chain was carried out in a study of blood T cell repertoires in COVID-19. Original processing notes: Estimates of nucleated cell counts were drawn from the amplification of reference gene primers. Sequencing was performed with immunoSEQ multiplex PCR; in TCRdb, only in-frame clones are kept and a portion is missing. Clone size and V and J calls were adopted from that table, with D and trimming inferred from the DNA. The sample carries 90,000 to 100,000 clones, 80% to 90% recorded once. Seattle patients were enrolled while actively infected and followed longitudinally. The CDR3 is 13 amino acids. V was shortened by 2 bases and J by 7 bases, with 11 bases between the two germline ends. Germline V lookup: CDR1 LGHDT, CDR2 YNNKEL (reference sequence).

Sequenced: peripheral blood. This receptor was identified in a man between 50 and 59 years old with COVID-19, enrolled during active disease. The chain employs TRBV3-1 (or the pseudogene TRBV3-2) and TRBJ1-2; perhaps TRBD1 as D (6 bases). The CDR3: CASSQTLQGGYTF. CDR3 bases: TGTGCCAGCAGCCAAACTCTACAGGGTGGCTACACCTTC.